This TCR beta chain emerged from a study of cytomegalovirus exposure and HLA in healthy donors. Study-wide results and caveats: Compared with the roughly 670-donor mean, an Asian-associated ancestry cluster reportedly had fewer N-insertions, according to a later analysis. TCR beta chain V- and J-gene trimming was linked, in a later analysis, to a missense variant in DCLRE1C. Researchers counted around 170 TCR beta chains as cytomegalovirus-associated.

Per germline, CDR1 SGHAT and CDR2 FQNNGV. The CDR3 is 15 amino acids. Deletions cut 4 bases from V and 4 bases from J, with 13 bases between. 13 Jbeta primers and 60 Vbeta primers were used for the PCR. Study processing details: About 11 million of 80 million or so unique TCR beta chains were shared, per a later count. Assay used: immunoSEQ multiplex PCR; TCRdb lists only in-frame clones, some missing. The V and J calls and the clone size are those of that table, but D and trimming were determined from the DNA. The sample has 120,000 or so clones; approximately 78% are singletons. A word on this clone: Its matching antigen is unknown.

This sequence was found in a man aged 25 to 40 in good health and CMV-seropositive. V is TRBV11-2 and J is TRBJ2-2; D is unclear. The sequencing sample was made of PBMCs. DNA of the CDR3: TGTGCCAGCAGCTATCATACAATTCTCACCGGGGAGCTGTTTTTT. This encodes CASSYHTILTGELFF.